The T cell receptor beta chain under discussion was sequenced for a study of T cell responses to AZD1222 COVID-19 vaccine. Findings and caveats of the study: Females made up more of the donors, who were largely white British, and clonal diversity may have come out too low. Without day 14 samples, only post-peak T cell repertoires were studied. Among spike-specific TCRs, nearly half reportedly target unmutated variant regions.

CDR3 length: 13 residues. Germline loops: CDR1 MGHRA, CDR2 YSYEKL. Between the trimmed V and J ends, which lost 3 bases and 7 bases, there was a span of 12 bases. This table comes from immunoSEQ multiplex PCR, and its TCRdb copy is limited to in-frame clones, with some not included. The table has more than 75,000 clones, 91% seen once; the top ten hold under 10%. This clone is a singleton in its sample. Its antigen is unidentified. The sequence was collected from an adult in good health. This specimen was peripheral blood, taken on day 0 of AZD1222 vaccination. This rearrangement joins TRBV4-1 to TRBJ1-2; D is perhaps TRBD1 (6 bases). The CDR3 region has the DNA TGCGCCAGCAGCCAGGGGGGCGTCAGTGGCTACACCTTC. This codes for CASSQGGVSGYTF.